Many counts were recorded for the clone carrying this T cell receptor beta chain. Documented time point: newly diagnosed GD, antithyroid drugs for less than 3 months. There was RNA extracted from PBMCs, and the TCR library was made from it. The CDR3 has 12 residues. CDR1 and CDR2 (germline): KGHSH, LQKENI. V was pared by 3 bases and J by 14 bases, with 9 bases of the junction left unmatched. The authors built TCR beta libraries using iRepertoire HTBI primers and Arm-PCR of CDR3 regions. From the multiplex PCR reads, TCRdb called clonotypes with MiXCR, one entry per CDR3 protein. The sample contains some 250,000 distinct CDR3 sequences, just over 20% of which appear only once. This sample stems from a study of regulatory T cells in long-lasting Graves disease.

This sequence originates from a female donor with Graves disease. The chain uses TRBV18 and TRBJ1-2, with 7 positions matching TRBD1. This sample comprised peripheral blood mononuclear cells (PBMCs), obtained at new diagnosis, from a patient treated with antithyroid drugs. CDR3 residues: CASSPSGTEKTF. CDR3 nucleotides: TGTGCCAGCTCACCGAGCGGGACAGAAAAGACCTTC.